The present T cell receptor beta chain was sequenced within a study of neurological immune-mediated disorders. Study-wide results and limits: CDR3 amino acid sequences found in expanded clones were never shared across subjects, suggesting private repertoires in all groups.

This clonotype occurred many times. Its antigen is still unknown. Each CDR3 protein gets one entry after TCRdb re-called the 5' RACE reads with MiXCR. The sample lists about 77,000 distinct CDR3 sequences, under 10% occurring once. Trimming removed 5 bases at V and 2 bases at J, with 13 bases between. This CDR3 comprises 15 residues. The germline CDR1 and CDR2 sequences are LGHNA and YNFKEQ. Sequencing was done on a sample of PBMCs. The chain couples TRBV4-2 to TRBJ2-1; D is perhaps TRBD1 or TRBD2 (5 bases each). The receptor was isolated from a man in his fifties in good health. CDR3 loop: CASSFRDGAYNEQFF. Written as DNA, the CDR3 is TGTGCCAGCAGCTTCCGGGACGGGGCCTACAATGAGCAGTTCTTC.